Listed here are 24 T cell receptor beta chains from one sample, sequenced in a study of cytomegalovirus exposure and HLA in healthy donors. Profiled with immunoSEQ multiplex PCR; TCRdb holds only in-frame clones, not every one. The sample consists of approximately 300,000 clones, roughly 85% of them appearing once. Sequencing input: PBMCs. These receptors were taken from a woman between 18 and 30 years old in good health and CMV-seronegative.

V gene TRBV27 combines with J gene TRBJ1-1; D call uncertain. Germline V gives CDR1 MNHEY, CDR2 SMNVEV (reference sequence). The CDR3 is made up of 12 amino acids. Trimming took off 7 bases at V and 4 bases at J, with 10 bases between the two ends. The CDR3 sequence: CASTSRGTEAFF. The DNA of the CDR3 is TGTGCCAGCACGTCACGGGGCACTGAAGCTTTCTTT.

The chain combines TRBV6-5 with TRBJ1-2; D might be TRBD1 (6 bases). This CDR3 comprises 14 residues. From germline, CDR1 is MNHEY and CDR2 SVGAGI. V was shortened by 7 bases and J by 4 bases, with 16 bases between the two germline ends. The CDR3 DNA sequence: TGTGCCAGCACCACCGGGACAAGCTCCTATGGCTACACCTTC. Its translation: CASTTGTSSYGYTF.

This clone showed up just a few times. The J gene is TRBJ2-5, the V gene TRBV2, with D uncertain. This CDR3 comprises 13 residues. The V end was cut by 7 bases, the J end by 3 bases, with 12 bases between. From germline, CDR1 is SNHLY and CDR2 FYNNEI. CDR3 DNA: TGTGCCAGCACGGTGGTGGTCAAAGAGACCCAGTACTTC. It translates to CASTVVVKETQYF. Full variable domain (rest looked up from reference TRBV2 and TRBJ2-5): EPEVTQTPSHQVTQMGQEVILRCVPISNHLYFYWYRQILGQKVEFLVSFYNNEISEKSEIFDDQFSVERPDGSNFTLKIRSTKLEDSAMYFCASTVVVKETQYFGPGTRLLVL.

CDR3 bases: TGTGCCAGCTCAGGGACCCAGGGGACTGGAAACACCATATATTTT. Its protein is CASSGTQGTGNTIYF. The chain recombines TRBV18 with TRBJ1-3; TRBD1 might be the D (6 bases). Trimming removed 5 bases from V and 2 bases from J, with 13 bases in between. Germline CDR1 and CDR2: KGHSH and LQKENI. There are 15 residues in the CDR3.

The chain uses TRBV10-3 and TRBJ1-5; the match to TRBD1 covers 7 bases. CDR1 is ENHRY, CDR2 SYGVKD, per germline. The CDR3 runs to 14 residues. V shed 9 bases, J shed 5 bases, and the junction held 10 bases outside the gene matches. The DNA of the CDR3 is TGTGCCATAGGACAGGTCGACGTTGATCAGCCCCAGCATTTT. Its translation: CAIGQVDVDQPQHF.

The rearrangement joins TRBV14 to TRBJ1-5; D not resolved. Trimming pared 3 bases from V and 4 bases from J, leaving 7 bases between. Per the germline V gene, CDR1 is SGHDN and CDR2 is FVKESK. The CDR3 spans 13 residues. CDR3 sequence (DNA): TGTGCCAGCAGCCACAGCGCGAATCAGCCCCAGCATTTT. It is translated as CASSHSANQPQHF.

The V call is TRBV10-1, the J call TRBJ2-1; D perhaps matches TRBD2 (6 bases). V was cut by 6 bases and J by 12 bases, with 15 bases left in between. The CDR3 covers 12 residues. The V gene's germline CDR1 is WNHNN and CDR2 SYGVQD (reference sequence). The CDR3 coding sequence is TGCGCCAGCAGACATCCACCGGGACTGCAGTTCTTC. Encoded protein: CASRHPPGLQFF.

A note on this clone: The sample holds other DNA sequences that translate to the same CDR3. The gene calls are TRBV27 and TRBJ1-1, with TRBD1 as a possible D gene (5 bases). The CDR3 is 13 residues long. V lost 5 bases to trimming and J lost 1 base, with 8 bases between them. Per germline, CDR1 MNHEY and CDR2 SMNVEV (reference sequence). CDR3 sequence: CASSLTGNTEAFF. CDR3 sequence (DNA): TGTGCCAGCAGTCTCACAGGGAACACTGAAGCTTTCTTT.

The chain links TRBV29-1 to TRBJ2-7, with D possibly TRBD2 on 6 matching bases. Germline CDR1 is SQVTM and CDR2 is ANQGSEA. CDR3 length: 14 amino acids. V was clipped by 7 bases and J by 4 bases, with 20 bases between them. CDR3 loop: CSARDLVRGYEQYF. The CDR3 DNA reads TGCAGCGCCCGGGACCTGGTGCGGGGTTACGAGCAGTACTTC.

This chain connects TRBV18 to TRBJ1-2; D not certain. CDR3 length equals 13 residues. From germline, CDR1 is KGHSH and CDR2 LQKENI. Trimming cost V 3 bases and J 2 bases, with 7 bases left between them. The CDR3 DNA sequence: TGTGCCAGCTCACCGGCCGGGAACTATGGCTACACCTTC. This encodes CASSPAGNYGYTF.

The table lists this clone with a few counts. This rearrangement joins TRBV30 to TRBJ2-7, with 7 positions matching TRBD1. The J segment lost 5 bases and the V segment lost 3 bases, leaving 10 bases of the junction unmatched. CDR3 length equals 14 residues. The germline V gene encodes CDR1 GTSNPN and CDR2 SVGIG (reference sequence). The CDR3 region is CAWRTTQGPHEQYF. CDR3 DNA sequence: TGTGCCTGGAGGACCACACAGGGGCCCCACGAGCAGTACTTC.

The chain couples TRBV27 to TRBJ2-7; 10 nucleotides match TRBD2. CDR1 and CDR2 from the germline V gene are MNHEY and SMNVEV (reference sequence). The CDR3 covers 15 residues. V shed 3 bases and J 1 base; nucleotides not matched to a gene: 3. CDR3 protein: CASSFKREGSYEQYF. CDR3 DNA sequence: TGTGCCAGCAGTTTCAAGCGGGAGGGGTCCTACGAGCAGTACTTC.

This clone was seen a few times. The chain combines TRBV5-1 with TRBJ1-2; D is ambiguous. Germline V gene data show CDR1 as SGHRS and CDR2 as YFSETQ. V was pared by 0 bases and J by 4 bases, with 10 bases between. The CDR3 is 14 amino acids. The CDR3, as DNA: TGCGCCAGCAGCTTGGGCGGGGATTCCTATGGCTACACCTTC. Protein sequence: CASSLGGDSYGYTF.

The chain's CDR3 is CASSYSQQGSAEAFF. Here the CDR3 DNA reads TGTGCCAGCAGTTACTCTCAACAGGGTTCCGCTGAAGCTTTCTTT. This sequence joins TRBV6-6 and TRBJ1-1, with D perhaps TRBD1 (6 bases). V dropped 0 bases and J dropped 6 bases, with 14 bases sitting between them. The CDR3 is 15 residues long. In germline, CDR1 is MNHNY, CDR2 SVGAGI (reference sequence).

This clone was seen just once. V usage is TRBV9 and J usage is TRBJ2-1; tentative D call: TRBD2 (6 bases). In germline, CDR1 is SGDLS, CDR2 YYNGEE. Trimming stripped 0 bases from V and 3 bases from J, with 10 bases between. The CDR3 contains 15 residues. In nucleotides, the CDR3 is TGTGCCAGCAGCGTAGCGGGAGAGCGCTACAATGAGCAGTTCTTC. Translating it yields CASSVAGERYNEQFF.

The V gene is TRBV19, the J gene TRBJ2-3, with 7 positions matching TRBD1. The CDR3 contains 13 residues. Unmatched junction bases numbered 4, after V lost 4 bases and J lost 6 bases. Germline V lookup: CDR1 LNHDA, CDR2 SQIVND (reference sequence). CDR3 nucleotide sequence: TGTGCCAGTAGTAAGACAGGGTGGGATACGCAGTATTTT. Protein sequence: CASSKTGWDTQYF.

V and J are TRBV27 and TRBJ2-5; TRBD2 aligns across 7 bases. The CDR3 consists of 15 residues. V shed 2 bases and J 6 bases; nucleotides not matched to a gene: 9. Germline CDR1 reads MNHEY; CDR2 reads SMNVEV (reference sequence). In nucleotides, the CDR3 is TGTGCCAGCAGTTTACGGCGGGAGAATAGGCAGACCCAGTACTTC. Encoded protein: CASSLRRENRQTQYF.

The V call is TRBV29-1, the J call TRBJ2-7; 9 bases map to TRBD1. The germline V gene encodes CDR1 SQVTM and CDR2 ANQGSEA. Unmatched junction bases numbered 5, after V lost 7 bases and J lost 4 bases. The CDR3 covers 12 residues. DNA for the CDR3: TGCAGCGGCCCGGGACAGGGTTACGAGCAGTACTTC. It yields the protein CSGPGQGYEQYF.

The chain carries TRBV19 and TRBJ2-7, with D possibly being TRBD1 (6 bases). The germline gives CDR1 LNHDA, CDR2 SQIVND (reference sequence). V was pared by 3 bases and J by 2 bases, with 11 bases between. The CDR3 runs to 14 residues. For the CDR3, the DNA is TGTGCCAGTAGTATGCAGGGGCAAACCTACGAGCAGTACTTC. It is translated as CASSMQGQTYEQYF.

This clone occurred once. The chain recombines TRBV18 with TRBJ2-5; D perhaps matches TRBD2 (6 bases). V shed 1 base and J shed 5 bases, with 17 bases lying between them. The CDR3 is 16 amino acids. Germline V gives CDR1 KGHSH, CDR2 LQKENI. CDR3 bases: TGTGCCAGCTCACCACGAGTAAACGTGGAGGGGGAGACCCAGTACTTC. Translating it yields CASSPRVNVEGETQYF.

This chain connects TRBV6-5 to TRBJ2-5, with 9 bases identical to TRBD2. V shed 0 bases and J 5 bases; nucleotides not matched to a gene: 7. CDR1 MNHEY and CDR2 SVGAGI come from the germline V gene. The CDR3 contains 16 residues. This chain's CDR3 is CASSYSGGRAWETQYF. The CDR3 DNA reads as TGTGCCAGCAGTTACTCGGGCGGGAGGGCCTGGGAGACCCAGTACTTC.

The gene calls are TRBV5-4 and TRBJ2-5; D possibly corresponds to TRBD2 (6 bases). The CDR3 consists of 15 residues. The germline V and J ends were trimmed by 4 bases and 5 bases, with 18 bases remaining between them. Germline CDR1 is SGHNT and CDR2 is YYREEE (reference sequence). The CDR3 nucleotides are TGTGCCAGCAGCCCCGGGACTTCGTCTGGTGAGACCCAGTACTTC. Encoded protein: CASSPGTSSGETQYF.

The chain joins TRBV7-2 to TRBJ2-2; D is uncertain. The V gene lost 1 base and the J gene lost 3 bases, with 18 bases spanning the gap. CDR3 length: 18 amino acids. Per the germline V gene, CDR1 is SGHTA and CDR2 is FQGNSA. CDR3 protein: CASSLVLLGAGDTGELFF. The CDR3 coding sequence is TGTGCCAGCAGCTTAGTACTGTTGGGCGCAGGTGACACCGGGGAGCTGTTTTTT.

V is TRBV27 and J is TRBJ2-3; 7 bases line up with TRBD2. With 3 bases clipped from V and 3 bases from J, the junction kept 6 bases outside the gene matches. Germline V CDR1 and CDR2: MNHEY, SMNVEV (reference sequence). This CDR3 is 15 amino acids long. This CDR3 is CASSFETAGTDTQYF. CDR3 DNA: TGTGCCAGCAGTTTTGAAACAGCGGGAACAGATACGCAGTATTTT.